This TCR beta chain was found in a study of T cell repertoires in cytomegalovirus infection. TCRdb recomputed calls from the reads with MiXCR, one row per CDR3 protein. This sample has over 300,000 distinct CDR3 sequences, with approximately 9.5% found just once. The length of the CDR3 is 15 residues. V dropped 5 bases and J dropped 1 base, with 12 bases sitting between them. The germline gives CDR1 SGHTA, CDR2 FQGNSA. Source material: PBMCs. The TCR comes from a human donor in good health (CMV status not recorded). Some clones in this sample may be carry-over from other donors' samples. The V call is TRBV7-2, the J call TRBJ1-3; D is possibly TRBD1 (5 bases). For the CDR3, the DNA is TGTGCCAGCAGCCAAAGCCAGGGATCTGGAAACACCATATATTTT. Its protein is CASSQSQGSGNTIYF.